The rows below give T cell receptor beta chains drawn from one sample of a study of radiotherapy plus CTLA-4 blockade in lung cancer. The table came from immunoSEQ multiplex PCR; TCRdb's copy has only in-frame clones and leaves some out. The sample shows 64,000 or so clones, about 70% of them seen only once. This sample comprised peripheral blood, obtained from a patient treated with radiotherapy plus ipilimumab. The origin of the receptors is a human donor with non-small cell lung cancer whose response to radiotherapy plus ipilimumab could not be evaluated. Each CDR3 is given with its conserved first and last residue. D genes are given only for firm matches. Some rows mark clone size as missing; the rest say once, few, many or name a class of expanded clone.

abundance	j_gene	v_gene	d_gene	CDR3aa	CDR3nt
.	TRBJ1-2	TRBV2	.	CASSATEPNYGYTF	TGTGCCAGCAGCGCGACAGAACCTAACTATGGCTACACCTTC
.	TRBJ2-5	TRBV18	.	CASSFGQQETQYF	TGTGCCAGCTCGTTTGGACAGCAAGAGACCCAGTACTTC
few	TRBJ1-1	TRBV6-5	.	CASSYQWGTAEAFF	TGTGCCAGCAGTTACCAGTGGGGCACTGCCGAAGCTTTCTTT
.	TRBJ1-4	TRBV4-1	.	CASSHSPPRVTNEKLFF	TGCGCCAGCAGCCATAGCCCGCCCCGGGTGACTAATGAAAAACTGTTTTTT
few	TRBJ1-2	TRBV5-6	.	CASYQRGDNNYGYTF	TGTGCCAGCTACCAGCGGGGGGATAATAACTATGGCTACACCTTC
.	TRBJ2-5	TRBV6-1	TRBD1	CASSESGGPRGEQYF	TGTGCCAGCAGTGAATCAGGGGGTCCGAGAGGTGAGCAGTACTTC
.	TRBJ1-2	TRBV7-2	.	CASSPTGQLRLYGYTF	TGTGCCAGCAGCCCCACCGGACAACTCAGACTCTATGGCTACACCTTC
.	TRBJ2-5	TRBV27	TRBD2	CASSLWTSPGEQYF	TGTGCCAGCAGTTTGTGGACTAGTCCGGGGGAGCAGTACTTC
.	TRBJ2-3	TRBV6-4	TRBD2	CASSALAGVTDTQYF	TGTGCCAGCAGCGCTCTAGCGGGGGTCACAGATACGCAGTATTTT
.	TRBJ1-6	TRBV6-1	TRBD1	CASSPGTGSSPLHF	TGTGCCAGCAGTCCCGGGACAGGGAGTTCACCCCTCCACTTT
.	TRBJ2-1	TRBV7-8	.	CASSLLLANNEQFF	TGTGCCAGCAGCTTGCTGCTAGCCAACAATGAGCAGTTCTTC
.	TRBJ1-2	TRBV6-5	TRBD1	CASSGDSRGYTF	TGTGCCAGCAGTGGGGACAGTCGGGGCTACACCTTC
few	TRBJ2-6	TRBV30	.	CAWSAFSGDLFSGANVLTF	TGTGCCTGGAGCGCCTTCAGCGGAGACCTTTTCTCTGGGGCCAACGTCCTGACTTTC
.	TRBJ2-7	TRBV29-1	TRBD1	CSVTLRDRGSYEQYF	TGCAGCGTTACTCTCCGGGACAGGGGCTCCTACGAGCAGTACTTC
.	TRBJ2-3	TRBV11-3	TRBD1	CASSPQTGGLDTQYF	TGTGCCAGCAGCCCGCAGACAGGGGGCTTGGATACGCAGTATTTT
.	TRBJ1-5	TRBV4-1	TRBD1	CASSQGGGRGRGQPQHF	TGCGCCAGCAGCCAGGGAGGAGGCAGGGGGCGGGGGCAGCCCCAGCATTTT
.	TRBJ1-1	TRBV19	TRBD1	CASSRQGFGAFF	TGTGCCAGTAGTAGACAGGGGTTTGGGGCTTTCTTT
.	TRBJ1-5	TRBV5-1	.	CASSLRQGSDQPQHF	TGCGCCAGCAGCTTGAGGCAGGGAAGCGATCAGCCCCAGCATTTT
.	TRBJ2-5	TRBV19	.	CASSTGKVGVQETQYF	TGTGCCAGTAGTACAGGGAAAGTGGGTGTCCAAGAGACCCAGTACTTC
.	TRBJ1-2	TRBV4-3	TRBD1	CASSFRDRGTYGYTF	TGCGCCAGCAGCTTCCGGGACAGGGGTACCTATGGCTACACCTTC
.	TRBJ2-7	TRBV4-1	.	CASSLQTRSSTYEQYF	TGCGCCAGCAGCCTACAAACTCGGAGTTCGACCTACGAGCAGTACTTC
few	TRBJ2-7	TRBV6-6	.	CASSYSDAGLREQYF	TGTGCCAGCAGTTACTCCGACGCAGGGCTCCGCGAGCAGTACTTC
.	TRBJ1-4	TRBV4-1	TRBD1	CATQGTGAGANEKLFF	TGCGCCACTCAGGGGACAGGGGCGGGAGCTAATGAAAAACTGTTTTTT
.	TRBJ2-1	TRBV5-1	TRBD2	CASSALSGSWYNEQFF	TGCGCCAGCAGCGCGCTGAGCGGGAGTTGGTACAATGAGCAGTTCTTC
.	TRBJ2-7	TRBV7-8	TRBD1	CASSSPTDRGPFYEQYF	TGTGCCAGCAGCTCCCCCACCGACAGGGGGCCCTTCTACGAGCAGTACTTC
few	TRBJ2-3	TRBV10-2	TRBD2	CASSVSGTSGGGTDTQYF	TGCGCCAGCAGTGTCTCCGGGACTAGCGGGGGTGGCACAGATACGCAGTATTTT
.	TRBJ1-1	TRBV5-1	.	CASRRNTEAFF	TGCGCCAGCAGGCGGAACACTGAAGCTTTCTTT
.	TRBJ2-3	TRBV7-2	TRBD2	CASSSLPSGGVADTQYF	TGTGCCAGCAGCTCGCTGCCCAGCGGGGGGGTGGCAGATACGCAGTATTTT
.	TRBJ1-2	TRBV5-6	.	CASSLVQITNYGYTF	TGTGCCAGCAGCTTGGTACAGATTACTAACTATGGCTACACCTTC
.	TRBJ2-2	TRBV7-3	TRBD2	CASSSGLAEHTGELFF	TGTGCCAGCAGCTCCGGACTAGCGGAACACACCGGGGAGCTGTTTTTT
.	TRBJ1-2	TRBV4-1	TRBD1	CASSQAWDSNYGYTF	TGCGCCAGCAGCCAGGCGTGGGACAGTAACTATGGCTACACCTTC
.	TRBJ2-5	TRBV5-1	.	CASSYNQETQYF	TGCGCCAGCAGCTACAACCAAGAGACCCAGTACTTC
.	TRBJ1-2	TRBV4-1	TRBD1	CASRSDRDYGYTF	TGCGCCAGCAGGTCAGACAGGGACTATGGCTACACCTTC
once	TRBJ2-6	TRBV6-4	.	CASSEDSSGANVLTF	TGTGCCAGCAGTGAAGACAGCTCTGGGGCCAACGTCCTGACTTTC
.	TRBJ2-3	TRBV19	TRBD2	CASSISSGRRTDTQYF	TGTGCCAGTAGTATTTCGAGCGGGAGGAGAACAGATACGCAGTATTTT
.	TRBJ1-6	TRBV7-3	TRBD1	CASSASGTGWSPLHF	TGTGCCAGCAGCGCATCCGGGACAGGATGGTCACCCCTCCACTTT
.	TRBJ2-7	TRBV6-5	TRBD2	CASRRREEQYF	TGTGCCAGCAGACGGCGGGAGGAGCAGTACTTC
.	TRBJ2-5	TRBV10-3	TRBD2	CAISADNGLAGSQETQYF	TGTGCCATCAGTGCCGATAATGGACTAGCGGGGAGCCAAGAGACCCAGTACTTC